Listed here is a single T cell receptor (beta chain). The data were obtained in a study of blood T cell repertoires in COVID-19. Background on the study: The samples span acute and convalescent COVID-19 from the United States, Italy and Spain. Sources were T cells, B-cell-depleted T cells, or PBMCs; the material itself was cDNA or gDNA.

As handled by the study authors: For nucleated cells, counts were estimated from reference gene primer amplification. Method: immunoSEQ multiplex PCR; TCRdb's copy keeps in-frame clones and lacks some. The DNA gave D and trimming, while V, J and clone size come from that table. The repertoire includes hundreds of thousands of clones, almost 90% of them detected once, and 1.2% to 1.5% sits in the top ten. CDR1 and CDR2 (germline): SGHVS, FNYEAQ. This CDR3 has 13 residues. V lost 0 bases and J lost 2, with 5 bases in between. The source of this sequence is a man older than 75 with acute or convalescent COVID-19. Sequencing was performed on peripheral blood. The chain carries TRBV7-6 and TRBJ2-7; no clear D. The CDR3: CASSLAETYEQYF. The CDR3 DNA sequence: TGTGCCAGCAGCTTAGCTGAGACCTACGAGCAGTACTTC.